A single sample gave rise to the 15 T cell receptor beta chains below, sequenced in a study of blood T cell repertoires in COVID-19. Measured with immunoSEQ multiplex PCR; TCRdb has only the in-frame clones, and not every one. This sample carries about 280,000 clones, roughly 90% of them seen once, and the ten largest clones take 0.85% to 1%. Sequencing used peripheral blood. The receptor source for this set is a woman aged 40 to 50 who had recovered from COVID-19.

This clone has only one observation. The gene calls are TRBV5-1 and TRBJ2-7, with no clear D. Germline CDR1 is SGHRS and CDR2 is YFSETQ. The CDR3 has 13 amino acids. V was clipped by 0 bases and J by 2 bases, with 6 bases between them. CDR3 sequence: CASSLVGTYEQYF. In DNA form, the CDR3 reads TGCGCCAGCAGCTTGGTCGGTACCTACGAGCAGTACTTC. Variable domain in full (rest from reference TRBV5-1 and TRBJ2-7): KAGVTQTPRYLIKTRGQQVTLSCSPISGHRSVSWYQQTPGQGLQFLFEYFSETQRNKGNFPGRFSGRQFSNSRSEMNVSTLELGDSALYLCASSLVGTYEQYFGPGTRLTVT.

The CDR3 protein is CASSSRAEQFF. DNA for the CDR3: TGTGCCAGCAGCTCCCGCGCTGAGCAGTTCTTC. This chain connects TRBV7-9 to TRBJ2-1; no definite D call. The CDR3 consists of 11 residues. Trimming stripped 4 bases from V and 9 bases from J, with 7 bases between. The V gene's germline CDR1 is SEHNR and CDR2 FQNEAQ (reference sequence).

This clone was detected once. This chain joins TRBV9 and TRBJ2-1; D gene uncertain. V lost 3 bases, J lost 0 bases, and 16 bases lay in between. Germline CDR1 SGDLS, CDR2 YYNGEE. This CDR3 has 17 amino acids. Here the CDR3 reads CASSGPAAIGSYNEQFF. CDR3 nucleotide sequence: TGTGCCAGCAGCGGTCCCGCGGCCATTGGCTCCTACAATGAGCAGTTCTTC.

J is TRBJ2-3 and V is TRBV7-8; no definite D call. V was trimmed by 5 bases and J by 0 bases, leaving 18 bases between them. The CDR3 is 17 residues long. Germline V gives CDR1 SGHVS, CDR2 FQNEAQ. The CDR3 reads CASSTTSPRSSTDTQYF. The CDR3 coding sequence is TGTGCCAGCAGCACGACCTCACCTAGGTCTAGCACAGATACGCAGTATTTT.

This chain connects TRBV7-3 to TRBJ2-3, with TRBD2 matching over 10 bases. J lost 1 base, V lost 5 bases, and 6 bases had no gene match. This CDR3 spans 16 amino acids. The germline gives CDR1 SGHTA, CDR2 FQGTGA. The CDR3 is CASSPRLAGGTDTQYF. CDR3 DNA: TGTGCCAGCAGCCCCCGACTAGCGGGCGGCACAGATACGCAGTATTTT.

CDR3 DNA sequence: TGTGCCATCAGTTCCGGGACAGCAAACACAGATACGCAGTATTTT. As protein: CAISSGTANTDTQYF. The rearrangement uses TRBV10-3 and TRBJ2-3; 7 positions agree with TRBD1. The V and J ends lost 5 bases and 2 bases, in that order; junction bases with no gene match: 7. This CDR3 comprises 15 residues. CDR1 is ENHRY, CDR2 SYGVKD, per germline.

The V and J genes are TRBV11-1 and TRBJ2-5; TRBD1 matches at 9 bases. CDR1 and CDR2 from the germline V gene are SGHAT and FQDESV (reference sequence). This CDR3 has 14 residues. V lost 5 bases and J lost 5; bases outside the gene matches: 6. CDR3 residues: CASSQDRGAETQYF. In DNA, the CDR3 is TGTGCCAGCAGCCAAGACAGGGGGGCCGAGACCCAGTACTTC.

The chain employs TRBV6-1 and TRBJ2-7; 11 bases are a match to TRBD2. The CDR3 spans 17 residues. J gave up 2 bases and V 3 bases, and 9 bases lay outside the gene matches. Germline V lookup: CDR1 MNHNS, CDR2 SASEGT. In DNA, the CDR3 is TGTGCCAGCAGTGACGGGACTAGCGGCTTCGCGACCTACGAGCAGTACTTC. The encoded protein is CASSDGTSGFATYEQYF.

The CDR3 spells CASSFRPGPYEQYF. CDR3 in DNA: TGTGCCAGCAGTTTCCGACCTGGGCCATACGAGCAGTACTTC. The chain is built from TRBV6-5 and TRBJ2-7; D uncertain. This CDR3 spans 14 amino acids. CDR1 is MNHEY, CDR2 SVGAGI, per germline. Between the trimmed V and J ends, which lost 4 bases and 4 bases, there was a span of 14 bases.

The V gene is TRBV10-2, the J gene TRBJ2-1; 10 nucleotides match TRBD2. CDR3 length equals 16 residues. Per the germline V gene, CDR1 is WSHSY and CDR2 is SAAADI. V shed 6 bases, J shed 0 bases, and the junction held 5 bases outside the gene matches. This CDR3 is CASRLTSGHSYNEQFF. CDR3 DNA sequence: TGCGCCAGCAGGTTGACTAGCGGGCACTCCTACAATGAGCAGTTCTTC.

This clone was found once. This chain joins TRBV15 and TRBJ2-7, with 11 bases fitting TRBD1. Looked up from germline, CDR1 is LNHNV and CDR2 is YYDKDF (reference sequence). The CDR3 spans 15 residues. V lost 3 bases, J lost 4 bases, and 5 bases stayed unmatched. CDR3 bases: TGTGCCACCAGCAGGACCGGGACAGGGGGTTACGAGCAGTACTTC. Its translation is CATSRTGTGGYEQYF.

At least ten counts were recorded for this clone. This rearrangement joins TRBV24-1 to TRBJ1-6; D might be TRBD1 (5 bases). Trimming took 3 bases from V and 0 from J, leaving 17 bases between them. The CDR3 is 19 residues long. The V gene's germline CDR1 is KGHDR and CDR2 SFDVKD. CDR3 nucleotide sequence: TGTGCCACCAGTGATGAAGTTTTGGGGGGAAGCTCCTATAATTCACCCCTCCACTTT. Protein: CATSDEVLGGSSYNSPLHF.

J is TRBJ2-7 and V is TRBV28, with 9 bases fitting TRBD2. This CDR3 spans 14 amino acids. Trimming at V came to 2 bases and at J to 4 bases, leaving 3 bases not matched to a gene. The germline CDR1 and CDR2 sequences are MDHEN and SYDVKM. The CDR3 DNA reads as TGTGCCAGCAGTTTACTAGCGGGGACTTACGAGCAGTACTTC. Its translation is CASSLLAGTYEQYF.

This clone was seen just once. This rearrangement joins TRBV25-1 to TRBJ1-2; D is uncertain. CDR3 length equals 13 residues. Trimming removed 1 base at V and 0 bases at J, with 3 bases between. Germline CDR1 is MGHDK and CDR2 is SYGVNS. The CDR3 here is CASSESANYGYTF. CDR3 DNA sequence: TGTGCCAGCAGTGAATCAGCTAACTATGGCTACACCTTC.

CDR3 DNA sequence: TGTGCTAGTGGTTCGTCTTCTGGAAACACCATATATTTT. Amino acids: CASGSSSGNTIYF. This sequence joins TRBV12-5 and TRBJ1-3; D call uncertain. The V gene's germline CDR1 is LGHNT and CDR2 FRNRAP. The V and J ends lost 4 bases and 1 base respectively, with 5 bases between them. This CDR3 contains 13 residues. Full variable domain (missing parts from reference TRBV12-5 and TRBJ1-3): DARVTQTPRHKVTEMGQEVTMRCQPILGHNTVFWYRQTMMQGLELLAYFRNRAPLDDSGMPKDRFSAEMPDATLATLKIQPSEPRDSAVYFCASGSSSGNTIYFGEGSWLTVV.